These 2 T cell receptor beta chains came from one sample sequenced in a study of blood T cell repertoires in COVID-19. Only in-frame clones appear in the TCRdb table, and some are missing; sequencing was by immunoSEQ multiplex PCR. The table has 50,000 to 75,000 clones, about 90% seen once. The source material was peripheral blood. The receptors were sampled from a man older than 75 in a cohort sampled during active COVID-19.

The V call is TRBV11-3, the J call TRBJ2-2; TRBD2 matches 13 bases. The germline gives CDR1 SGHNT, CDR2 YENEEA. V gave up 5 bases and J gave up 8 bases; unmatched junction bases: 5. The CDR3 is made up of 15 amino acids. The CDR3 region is CASSKTSGGTGELFF. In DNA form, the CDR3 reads TGTGCCAGCAGCAAGACTAGCGGGGGGACGGGGGAGCTGTTTTTT.

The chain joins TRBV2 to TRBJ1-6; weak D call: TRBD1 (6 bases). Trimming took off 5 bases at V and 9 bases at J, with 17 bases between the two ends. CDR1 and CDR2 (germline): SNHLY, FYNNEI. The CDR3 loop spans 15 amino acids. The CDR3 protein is CASSKKQGSGSPLHF. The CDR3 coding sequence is TGTGCCAGCAGTAAAAAACAGGGTTCGGGTTCACCCCTCCACTTT.